The table lists the clone carrying this T cell receptor (beta chain) with a few counts. Its antigen is still unknown. Reverse transcription of all isolated RNA meant that expressed TCRB transcripts were sequenced. Profiling relied on immunoSEQ multiplex PCR, and the TCRdb table lists in-frame clones only, not all of them. The data contain about 740,000 clones, 13% of them singletons. This CDR3 has 13 amino acids. Germline lookup yields CDR1 GTSNPN and CDR2 SVGIG (reference sequence). V was shortened by 5 bases and J by 4 bases, with 14 bases between the two germline ends. A CD45RO/CCR7/CD25/CD127/CD95/CD27 panel sorted naive, central memory, regulatory and stem cell-like memory CD4+ cells. This entry is derived from a study of beta chain features in type 1 diabetes. Overall study: Cell yields, gender and age were comparable in patients and healthy donors. Study-wide results and caveats: Insertions at VDJ junctions were less frequent in type 1 diabetes patients. These patients also deleted more nucleotides at the same junctions. It was among patients, rather than healthy donors, that naive, central memory and Treg TCRB repertoires appeared more similar. Moderate but significant shortening of TCRB CDR3s was recorded in all four CD4+ subsets from Type 1 diabetes patients.

The sequence was collected from a man aged 18 to 29 with type 1 diabetes. Sequencing used naive CD4+ T cells from blood. The chain carries TRBV30 and TRBJ1-2; D is possibly TRBD1 (5 bases). CDR3 nucleotides: TGTGCCTGGGGAGGACATCCCAGCTATGGCTACACCTTC. Amino acids: CAWGGHPSYGYTF.